The 8 T cell receptor beta chains below were found in one sample sequenced in a study of shared clonotypes between healthy human individuals. Repertoires were generated with immunoSEQ multiplex PCR, while TCRdb's copy carries only in-frame clones and drops some. The table includes over a million clones, 70% to 80% detected once. Sequencing was performed on memory CD4+ T cells from PBMCs. Subset in this sample: CD45RA-negative fraction. Receptors were obtained from a man aged 18 to 35 in good health. Some clones in this sample may be carry-over from other donors' samples.

The rearrangement uses TRBV15 and TRBJ2-7, with no clear D. From germline, CDR1 is LNHNV and CDR2 YYDKDF (reference sequence). The length of the CDR3 is 16 residues. Trimming took 0 bases from V and 0 from J, leaving 12 bases between them. The CDR3 DNA follows: TGTGCCACCAGCAGAGATGAGCCAGACTCCTCCTACGAGCAGTACTTC. It yields the protein CATSRDEPDSSYEQYF. Drawing the rest from reference TRBV15 and TRBJ2-7, the complete variable domain is DAMVIQNPRYQVTQFGKPVTLSCSQTLNHNVMYWYQQKSSQAPKLLFHYYDKDFNNEADTPDNFQSRRPNTSFCFLDIRSPGLGDTAMYLCATSRDEPDSSYEQYFGPGTRLTVT.

This chain uses TRBV28 with TRBJ2-5, with D maybe TRBD1 (6 bases). Trimming stripped 10 bases from V and 2 bases from J, with 17 bases between. The CDR3 is made up of 14 amino acids. In germline, CDR1 is MDHEN, CDR2 SYDVKM. The CDR3 sequence: CAIQPGQVQETQYF. The CDR3 DNA reads as TGTGCCATCCAGCCGGGACAAGTGCAAGAGACCCAGTACTTC.

The genes are TRBV30 and TRBJ2-7; 8 bases align to TRBD2. Losses at the gene ends were 0 bases for V and 3 bases for J; bases not matched to a gene: 7. Germline CDR1 and CDR2: GTSNPN and SVGIG (reference sequence). The CDR3 extends over 15 amino acids. CDR3: CAWSVRAGGYYEQYF. CDR3 in DNA: TGTGCCTGGAGTGTACGCGCGGGAGGTTACTACGAGCAGTACTTC. The entire variable domain, with the rest obtained from reference TRBV30 and TRBJ2-7, is as follows: SQTIHQWPATLVQPVGSPLSLECTVEGTSNPNLYWYRQAAGRGLQLLFYSVGIGQISSEVPQNLSASRPQDRQFILSSKKLLLSDSGFYLCAWSVRAGGYYEQYFGPGTRLTVT.

This clone was counted many times. This chain links TRBV30 with TRBJ1-4, with D possibly matching TRBD1 (5 bases). The CDR3 has 12 residues. Looked up from germline, CDR1 is GTSNPN and CDR2 is SVGIG (reference sequence). Trimming shortened V by 3 bases and J by 13 bases, and 15 bases separated the two germline ends. DNA of the CDR3: TGTGCCTGGAGCGAGCAACAGGATCCACTGTTTTTT. It encodes CAWSEQQDPLFF. Using reference TRBV30 and TRBJ1-4 for the parts outside the CDR3, the full variable domain is SQTIHQWPATLVQPVGSPLSLECTVEGTSNPNLYWYRQAAGRGLQLLFYSVGIGQISSEVPQNLSASRPQDRQFILSSKKLLLSDSGFYLCAWSEQQDPLFFGSGTQLSVL.

Only one count was recorded for this clone. This chain links TRBV9 with TRBJ2-7; TRBD2 matches 9 bases. The germline V gene encodes CDR1 SGDLS and CDR2 YYNGEE. The CDR3 is 15 amino acids. V dropped 2 bases and J dropped 3; count of bases not matched to a gene: 6. The CDR3: CASSVLAGPFYEQYF. The CDR3, as DNA: TGTGCCAGCAGCGTTCTAGCGGGACCCTTCTACGAGCAGTACTTC. Complete variable domain (other parts from reference TRBV9 and TRBJ2-7): DSGVTQTPKHLITATGQRVTLRCSPRSGDLSVYWYQQSLDQGLQFLIQYYNGEERAKGNILERFSAQQFPDLHSELNLSSLELGDSALYFCASSVLAGPFYEQYFGPGTRLTVT.

This sequence joins TRBV7-9 and TRBJ2-5, with TRBD1 matching over 11 bases. Germline CDR1 reads SEHNR; CDR2 reads FQNEAQ (reference sequence). The V gene end was trimmed by 5 bases and the J gene end by 5 bases; junction bases not matched to a gene: 10. This CDR3 is built from 16 residues. CDR3 DNA: TGTGCCAGCAGCCCCCAAGGACAGGGGGCCTGGGAGACCCAGTACTTC. This translates into CASSPQGQGAWETQYF.

About this clone: This CDR3 is also generated by other DNA sequences in the sample. V usage is TRBV5-4 and J usage is TRBJ2-7, with D unresolved. Trimming left V 0 bases short and J 3 bases short, with 4 bases between. This CDR3 has 12 residues. Germline loops: CDR1 SGHNT, CDR2 YYREEE (reference sequence). CDR3 region: CASSLGRYEQYF. The CDR3 bases are TGTGCCAGCAGCTTGGGGCGCTACGAGCAGTACTTC.

This clone appeared once. This specimen includes other DNA sequences encoding the same CDR3. The chain joins TRBV5-1 to TRBJ2-3; 8 positions match TRBD2. V was clipped by 2 bases and J by 2 bases; unmatched bases: 7. The CDR3 is made up of 16 amino acids. In germline, CDR1 is SGHRS, CDR2 YFSETQ. The CDR3 sequence is CASSFGLAGSTDTQYF. Written as DNA, the CDR3 is TGCGCCAGCAGCTTCGGGTTAGCGGGGTCCACAGATACGCAGTATTTT. Drawing the rest from reference TRBV5-1 and TRBJ2-3, the complete variable domain is KAGVTQTPRYLIKTRGQQVTLSCSPISGHRSVSWYQQTPGQGLQFLFEYFSETQRNKGNFPGRFSGRQFSNSRSEMNVSTLELGDSALYLCASSFGLAGSTDTQYFGPGTRLTVL.